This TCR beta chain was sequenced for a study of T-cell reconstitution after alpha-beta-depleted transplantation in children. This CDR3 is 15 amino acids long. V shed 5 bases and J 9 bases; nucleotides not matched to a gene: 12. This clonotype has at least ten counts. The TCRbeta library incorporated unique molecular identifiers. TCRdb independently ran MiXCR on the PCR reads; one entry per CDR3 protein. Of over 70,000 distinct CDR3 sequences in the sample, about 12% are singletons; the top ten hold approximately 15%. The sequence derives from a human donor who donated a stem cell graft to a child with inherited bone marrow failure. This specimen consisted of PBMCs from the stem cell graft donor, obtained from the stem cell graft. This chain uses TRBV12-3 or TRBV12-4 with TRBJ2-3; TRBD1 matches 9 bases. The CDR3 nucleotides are TGTGCCAGCAGTACCTACAGGGGGCCATTTCGGACGCAGTATTTT. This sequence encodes CASSTYRGPFRTQYF.